The rows below give T cell receptor beta chains drawn from one sample of a study of blood T cells in healthy people across ages. TCRdb redid the calling of the 5' RACE reads with MiXCR, one entry per CDR3 protein. The sample consists of 800,000 to 1,000,000 distinct CDR3 sequences, around 49% of them appearing once. The sample was blood. The receptors here all came from a man in his thirties or forties in good health. CDR3s include the opening cysteine and the closing phenylalanine or tryptophan. The D gene is left open where the match is weak. Clone size is given for some rows only: seen once, a few or many times, or a class if the clone is expanded.

V	length	J	D	size	CDR3	DNA
TRBV27	15	TRBJ1-5	-	once	CASSFLGHPSQPQHF	TGTGCCAGCAGTTTTCTGGGCCATCCCAGTCAGCCCCAGCATTTT
TRBV28	14	TRBJ1-2	TRBD1	-	CASSLTTGSYGYTF	TGTGCCAGCAGTTTAACGACAGGGAGCTATGGCTACACCTTC
TRBV12-3/TRBV12-4	15	TRBJ2-3	-	-	CASSLLGTSTDTQYF	TGTGCCAGCAGTTTATTGGGGACTAGCACAGATACGCAGTATTTT
TRBV20-1	12	TRBJ2-3	TRBD1	-	CSAKGATDTQYF	TGCAGTGCTAAGGGGGCCACAGATACGCAGTATTTT
TRBV5-1	14	TRBJ2-5	TRBD2	few	CASSFAGEGETQYF	TGCGCCAGCAGCTTCGCGGGGGAAGGAGAGACCCAGTACTTC
TRBV9	17	TRBJ1-2	-	-	CASTRDQSGQRGYGYTF	TGTGCCAGCACCCGAGACCAGTCAGGACAGAGAGGCTATGGCTACACCTTC
TRBV6-2/TRBV6-3	16	TRBJ2-1	-	few	CASSYVDRRPGDEQFF	TGTGCCAGCAGTTACGTCGACAGGCGGCCGGGCGATGAGCAGTTCTTC
TRBV6-2/TRBV6-3	14	TRBJ2-1	TRBD2	-	CASSGTSGRNEQFF	TGTGCCAGCAGTGGGACTAGCGGTCGGAATGAGCAGTTCTTC
TRBV9	15	TRBJ1-5	-	few	CASSVAGLLNQPQHF	TGTGCCAGCAGCGTAGCTGGGCTCCTTAATCAGCCCCAGCATTTT
TRBV29-1	12	TRBJ2-1	TRBD1	-	CSVAPPGQGAFF	TGCAGCGTTGCGCCGCCGGGACAGGGAGCGTTCTTC
TRBV7-3	15	TRBJ1-6	TRBD1	few	CASSLRQGANSPLHF	TGTGCCAGCAGCTTAAGGCAGGGGGCGAATTCACCCCTCCACTTT
TRBV30	16	TRBJ2-6	-	few	CAWSVRGDPGANVLTF	TGTGCCTGGAGTGTACGGGGAGACCCTGGGGCCAACGTCCTGACTTTC
TRBV7-2	15	TRBJ1-1	TRBD1	-	CASSPKGAQKTEAFF	TGTGCCAGCAGCCCGAAGGGGGCCCAGAAAACTGAAGCTTTCTTT
TRBV29-1	13	TRBJ1-2	TRBD1	few	CSVQGQTGYGYTF	TGCAGCGTCCAGGGACAGACGGGGTATGGCTACACCTTC
TRBV5-5	14	TRBJ2-3	TRBD1	-	CTSSSQGGTDTQYF	TGTACCAGCAGCTCCCAGGGGGGCACAGATACGCAGTATTTT
TRBV12-3/TRBV12-4	13	TRBJ2-3	-	few	CASSLGQADTQYF	TGTGCCAGCAGTTTAGGACAGGCAGATACGCAGTATTTT
TRBV28	16	TRBJ1-4	TRBD1	few	CASSNDTDRPGISTFF	TGTGCCAGCAGTAACGATACGGACAGGCCAGGGATTAGCACGTTTTTT
TRBV5-4	12	TRBJ2-1	TRBD2	-	CASSQGLGEQFF	TGTGCCAGCAGCCAAGGACTAGGCGAGCAGTTCTTC
TRBV20-1	17	TRBJ2-1	TRBD2	once	CSAAAWSSGGSYNEQFF	TGCAGTGCTGCCGCTTGGAGTAGCGGGGGGTCCTACAATGAGCAGTTCTTC
TRBV4-2	14	TRBJ2-7	-	-	CASSQDGQLYEQYF	TGTGCCAGCAGCCAAGATGGGCAGTTGTACGAGCAGTACTTC
TRBV29-1	12	TRBJ2-1	TRBD1	many	CSGGQLNNEQFF	TGCAGCGGGGGACAGCTAAACAATGAGCAGTTCTTC
TRBV28	15	TRBJ2-7	-	few	CASSTRILSSYEQYF	TGTGCCAGCAGTACAAGGATTTTAAGCTCCTACGAGCAGTACTTC
TRBV11-3	12	TRBJ2-7	-	-	CASSLGGQGLYF	TGTGCCAGCAGCTTAGGAGGGCAGGGTCTGTACTTC
TRBV7-9	14	TRBJ2-7	-	-	CASSLQGGYGEQYF	TGTGCCAGCAGCCTGCAGGGTGGTTATGGTGAGCAGTACTTC
TRBV7-2	15	TRBJ2-5	TRBD2	-	CASSPPAGRQETQYF	TGTGCCAGCAGCCCCCCAGCGGGGCGCCAAGAGACCCAGTACTTC
TRBV11-2	16	TRBJ2-1	TRBD2	many	CASSLAGAGGYNEQFF	TGTGCCAGCAGCTTAGCTGGAGCGGGGGGGTACAATGAGCAGTTCTTC
TRBV11-2	15	TRBJ2-1	TRBD1	-	CASSWDRVERNEQFF	TGTGCCAGCAGCTGGGACAGGGTTGAACGCAATGAGCAGTTCTTC
TRBV3-1	15	TRBJ2-1	-	-	CASSQDPVDLNEQFF	TGTGCCAGCAGCCAAGACCCAGTAGACCTAAATGAGCAGTTCTTC
TRBV20-1	11	TRBJ1-2	-	-	CSAQLIYGYTF	TGCAGTGCTCAGCTAATCTATGGCTACACCTTC
TRBV7-9	16	TRBJ2-1	TRBD2	-	CASSLGLAGEWYEQFF	TGTGCCAGCAGCTTGGGACTAGCGGGGGAGTGGTATGAGCAGTTCTTC
TRBV10-3	11	TRBJ2-1	-	-	CAISYGGEQFF	TGTGCCATCAGTTATGGGGGTGAGCAGTTCTTC
TRBV4-3	16	TRBJ2-3	-	few	CASSLSRFELGDTQYF	TGCGCCAGCAGCCTGAGCCGCTTTGAGTTGGGAGATACGCAGTATTTT
TRBV5-1	13	TRBJ1-2	-	few	CASSKDTYYGYTF	TGCGCCAGCAGTAAGGACACCTACTATGGCTACACCTTC
TRBV10-3	17	TRBJ2-1	-	-	CAISESRGGVSYNEQFF	TGTGCCATCAGTGAGTCGAGGGGGGGGGTCTCCTACAATGAGCAGTTCTTC
TRBV5-1	15	TRBJ1-4	-	-	CASSSQGIANEKLFF	TGCGCCAGCAGCTCCCAGGGGATAGCTAATGAAAAACTGTTTTTT
TRBV4-3	14	TRBJ2-3	-	-	CASSRNRASDTQYF	TGCGCCAGCAGCCGAAACAGGGCTTCAGATACGCAGTATTTT
TRBV5-1	16	TRBJ2-3	TRBD1	-	CASSFDHGQATDTQYF	TGCGCCAGCAGCTTCGACCACGGACAGGCGACAGATACGCAGTATTTT
TRBV5-1	15	TRBJ2-7	TRBD2	-	CASSFSGGFYNEQYF	TGCGCCAGCAGCTTTAGCGGGGGGTTTTACAATGAGCAGTACTTC
TRBV4-2	15	TRBJ2-5	TRBD2	-	CASGQSGLPAETQYF	TGTGCCAGCGGCCAATCGGGACTACCCGCAGAGACCCAGTACTTC
TRBV9	16	TRBJ2-3	-	-	CASSPSAGALTDTQYF	TGTGCCAGCAGCCCCTCTGCGGGGGCGCTCACAGATACGCAGTATTTT
TRBV29-1	12	TRBJ2-1	-	-	CSAEDGYNEQFF	TGCAGCGCTGAAGACGGGTACAATGAGCAGTTCTTC
TRBV7-8	16	TRBJ2-7	TRBD2	few	CASSPQLAGGSYEQYF	TGTGCCAGCAGCCCACAACTAGCGGGGGGATCCTACGAGCAGTACTTC
TRBV2	11	TRBJ2-7	-	few	CASSGLDEQYF	TGTGCCAGCAGTGGTCTGGACGAGCAGTACTTC
TRBV5-1	15	TRBJ2-7	-	-	CASSLLVRTNHEQYF	TGCGCCAGCAGCTTGCTGGTAAGGACTAATCACGAGCAGTACTTC
TRBV30	11	TRBJ2-7	-	-	CAWGITYEQYF	TGTGCCTGGGGTATAACCTACGAGCAGTACTTC
TRBV13	16	TRBJ1-6	-	few	CASSLRESNYNSPLHF	TGTGCCAGCAGCTTAAGAGAATCCAACTATAATTCACCCCTCCACTTT
TRBV12-3/TRBV12-4	15	TRBJ1-5	-	once	CASILGSGGNQPQHF	TGTGCCAGCATCTTGGGGAGTGGGGGTAATCAGCCCCAGCATTTT
TRBV7-9	15	TRBJ2-3	-	-	CASSAPALSTDTQYF	TGTGCCAGCAGCGCCCCAGCTTTATCGACAGATACGCAGTATTTT
TRBV24-1	14	TRBJ2-2	-	-	CATSDPDSTGELFF	TGTGCCACCAGTGACCCCGACAGTACCGGGGAGCTGTTTTTT
TRBV6-1	13	TRBJ2-1	-	-	CASRGSLYNEQFF	TGTGCCAGCAGGGGGTCCTTATACAATGAGCAGTTCTTC
TRBV29-1	14	TRBJ1-6	TRBD1	-	CSVAKDRGNSPLHF	TGCAGCGTTGCCAAGGACAGGGGGAATTCACCCCTCCACTTT
TRBV20-1	14	TRBJ2-5	TRBD2	many	CSARDGTSQETQYF	TGCAGTGCTAGAGATGGGACTAGCCAAGAGACCCAGTACTTC
TRBV6-6	15	TRBJ1-4	-	-	CASTGGGRPNEKLFF	TGTGCCAGCACCGGAGGGGGTCGGCCTAATGAAAAACTGTTTTTT
TRBV4-1	15	TRBJ1-2	TRBD1	few	CASSRDRGTEDGYTF	TGCGCCAGCAGCCGCGACAGGGGTACCGAGGATGGCTACACCTTC
TRBV4-3	15	TRBJ2-1	TRBD2	-	CASSQDRLAENEQFF	TGCGCCAGCAGCCAAGATCGACTAGCGGAGAATGAGCAGTTCTTC
TRBV12-3/TRBV12-4	16	TRBJ1-1	TRBD1	-	CASSSGTGTGGTEAFF	TGTGCCAGCTCATCCGGGACAGGTACCGGGGGCACTGAAGCTTTCTTT
TRBV7-2	19	TRBJ2-3	TRBD2	-	CASSLLGGTSGGAGDTQYF	TGTGCCAGCAGCTTATTGGGGGGGACTAGCGGGGGGGCCGGAGATACGCAGTATTTT